This T cell receptor beta chain is from a study of a mutant IDH1 vaccine in newly diagnosed glioma (dated by TCRdb to about 2021). For context, the study as a whole: Vaccination was initiated 4-6 weeks after radiotherapy alone, or concurrently with temozolomide cycles in the chemotherapy-containing groups. Of the approximately 34 patients who were treated, about 60% were male and roughly 38% were female, and the mean age was about 37 years. Prior to enrollment, patients had been given standard therapy consisting of radiotherapy alone, temozolomide alone, or radiochemotherapy with temozolomide, with the combination given to most patients. Visit V12 was the week-35 safety follow-up and visit V13 was the week-47 end of study. Peripheral blood samples were drawn at six visits, namely V03 (baseline), V05, V07, V10, V12 and V13. For exploratory analyses, approximately 25 treated patients had longitudinal TCRB deep sequencing done wherever samples were available.

According to the study, the label for this sample's time point signals: week 47, end of study. A 20-mer mutant IDH1 peptide at 300 micrograms in Montanide made up each vaccine dose, which was injected subcutaneously together with topical imiquimod. Patients received eight vaccinations in weeks 1, 3, 5, 7, 11, 15, 19 and 23, corresponding to visits V03 through V10. Donors had newly diagnosed WHO grade 3 or 4 IDH1-mutant astrocytomas with loss of nuclear ATRX. The samples were drawn from NOA16, a multicentre, single-arm, open-label phase I trial in Germany that tested a mutant IDH1 peptide vaccine in humans for the first time. The DNeasy Blood and Tissue Kit was used to extract genomic DNA from EDTA blood for TCRB sequencing. Details on this clone: It lacks a known antigen. The sample holds no much larger clone one base away, and base qualities are not on file.

The library was built by means of the immunoSEQ multiplex PCR assay. Following the manufacturer's protocol, the hsTCRB Kit was used to amplify rearranged TCR beta chain sequences. An Illumina MiSeq was used to sequence the TCRB libraries. In the paper's pipeline: The proprietary platform of the kit vendor was used for demultiplexing, trimming and gene mapping. TCRdb limited this immuneACCESS table to in-frame rearrangements with V and J called. A share of clones is missing; checked studies link under half to unresolved V genes, and the rest is unexplained. The V and J calls and clone size come from that table; D and trimming were worked out from the DNA. The sample profile shows 9,500 to 12,000 clones; 81% of them were found once. The top ten clonotypes cover approximately 18% of the sample. The investigation overall reported the following: Immune responses induced by the vaccine were seen in over 90% of patients across multiple MHC alleles. Pseudoprogression seemed to be unrelated to changes in the top peripheral T cell clonotypes found by TCRB sequencing. PBMC samples for TCRB deep sequencing were selected based on availability. The authors stated that sample limitations prevented analyses of patient blood samples from being reproduced.

The germline V gene encodes CDR1 KGHSH and CDR2 LQKENI. The trim is 0 bases for V and 12 bases for J, with a gap of 15 bases between the germline ends. From the cysteine up to the phenylalanine, the CDR3 has a length of 14 residues. Just the 42-base CDR3 DNA is kept, in frame starting at base 1. Recombination connected TRBV18 to TRBJ1-5, with an unclear D gene assignment. This specimen consisted of PBMCs, obtained from a glioma patient whose treatment included an IDH1 peptide vaccine. The sequence came from a man aged 25 to 40 with glioma. The nucleotide sequence is TGTGCCAGCTCACCACCGGGCAGCCCGTCTCTCCAGCATTTT. Translated, it reads CASSPPGSPSLQHF.